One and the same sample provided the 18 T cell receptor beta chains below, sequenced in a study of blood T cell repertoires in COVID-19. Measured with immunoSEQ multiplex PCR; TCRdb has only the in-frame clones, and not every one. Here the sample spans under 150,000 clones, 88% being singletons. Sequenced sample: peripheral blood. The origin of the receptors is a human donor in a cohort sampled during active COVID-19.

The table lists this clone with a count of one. Written as DNA, the CDR3 is TGTGCCGTTCTCGGACACCTCTCCTACGAGCAGTACTTC. This translates into CAVLGHLSYEQYF. V usage is TRBV6-5 and J usage is TRBJ2-7, with a possible D match to TRBD1 (5 bases). CDR1 is MNHEY and CDR2 is SVGAGI in the germline V gene. This CDR3 is built from 13 residues. Deletions cut 11 bases from V and 0 bases from J, with 14 bases between.

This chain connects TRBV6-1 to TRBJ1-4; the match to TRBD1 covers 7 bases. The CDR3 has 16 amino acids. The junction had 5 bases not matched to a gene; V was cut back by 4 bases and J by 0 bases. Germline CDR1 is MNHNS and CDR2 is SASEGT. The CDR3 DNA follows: TGTGCCAGCAGTGGGACAGGTACCGCAACTAATGAAAAACTGTTTTTT. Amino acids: CASSGTGTATNEKLFF.

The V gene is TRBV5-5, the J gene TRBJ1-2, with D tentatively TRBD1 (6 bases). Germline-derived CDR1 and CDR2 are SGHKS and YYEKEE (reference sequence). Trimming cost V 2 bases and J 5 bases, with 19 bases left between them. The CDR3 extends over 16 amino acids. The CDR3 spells CASSLLPTSTGYGYTF. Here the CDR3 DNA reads TGTGCCAGCAGCTTACTACCCACCTCGACAGGTTATGGCTACACCTTC.

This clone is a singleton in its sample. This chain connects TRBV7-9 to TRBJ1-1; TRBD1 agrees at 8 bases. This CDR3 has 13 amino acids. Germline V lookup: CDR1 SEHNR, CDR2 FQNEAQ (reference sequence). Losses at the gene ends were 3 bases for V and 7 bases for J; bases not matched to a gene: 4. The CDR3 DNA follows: TGTGCCAGCAGCTTCTCAGGGGGCGTTGAAGCTTTCTTT. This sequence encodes CASSFSGGVEAFF. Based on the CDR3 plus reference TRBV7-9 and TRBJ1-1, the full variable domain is DTGVSQNPRHKITKRGQNVTFRCDPISEHNRLYWYRQTLGQGPEFLTYFQNEAQLEKSRLLSDRFSAERPKGSFSTLEIQRTEQGDSAMYLCASSFSGGVEAFFGQGTRLTVV.

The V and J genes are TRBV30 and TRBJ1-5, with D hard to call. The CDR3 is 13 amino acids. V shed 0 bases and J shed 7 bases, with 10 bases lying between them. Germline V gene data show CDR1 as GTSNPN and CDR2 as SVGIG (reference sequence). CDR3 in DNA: TGTGCCTGGAGTGTACGAGGGTACCAGCCCCAGCATTTT. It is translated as CAWSVRGYQPQHF.

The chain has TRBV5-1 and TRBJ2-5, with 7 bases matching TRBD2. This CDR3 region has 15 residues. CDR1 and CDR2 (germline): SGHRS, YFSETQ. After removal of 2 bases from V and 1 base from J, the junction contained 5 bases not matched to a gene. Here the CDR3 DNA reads TGCGCCAGCAGCTTAGTGCTAGCGGTCCAAGAGACCCAGTACTTC. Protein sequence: CASSLVLAVQETQYF.

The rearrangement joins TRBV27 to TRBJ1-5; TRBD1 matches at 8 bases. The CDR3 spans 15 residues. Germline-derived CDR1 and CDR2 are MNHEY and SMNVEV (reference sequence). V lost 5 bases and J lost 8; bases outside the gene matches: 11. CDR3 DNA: TGTGCCAGCAGTAGGCAGGGGGCAATGTTTGAGCCCCAGCATTTT. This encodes CASSRQGAMFEPQHF.

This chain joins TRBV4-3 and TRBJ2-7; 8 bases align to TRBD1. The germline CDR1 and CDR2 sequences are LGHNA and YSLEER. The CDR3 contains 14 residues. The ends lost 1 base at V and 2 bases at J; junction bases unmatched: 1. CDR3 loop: CASSQGDRTYEQYF. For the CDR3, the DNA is TGCGCCAGCAGCCAAGGGGACAGGACCTACGAGCAGTACTTC.

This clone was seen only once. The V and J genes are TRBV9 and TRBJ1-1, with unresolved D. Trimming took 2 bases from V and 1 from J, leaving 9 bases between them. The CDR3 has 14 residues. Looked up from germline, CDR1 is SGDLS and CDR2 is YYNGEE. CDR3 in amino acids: CASSVAIKNTEAFF. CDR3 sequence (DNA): TGTGCCAGCAGCGTCGCGATCAAGAACACTGAAGCTTTCTTT.

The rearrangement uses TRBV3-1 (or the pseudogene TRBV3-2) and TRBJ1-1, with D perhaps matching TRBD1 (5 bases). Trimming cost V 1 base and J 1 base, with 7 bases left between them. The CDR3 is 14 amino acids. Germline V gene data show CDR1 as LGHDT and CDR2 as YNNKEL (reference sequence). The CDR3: CASSQGQTNTEAFF. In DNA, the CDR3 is TGTGCCAGCAGCCAAGGACAGACGAACACTGAAGCTTTCTTT.

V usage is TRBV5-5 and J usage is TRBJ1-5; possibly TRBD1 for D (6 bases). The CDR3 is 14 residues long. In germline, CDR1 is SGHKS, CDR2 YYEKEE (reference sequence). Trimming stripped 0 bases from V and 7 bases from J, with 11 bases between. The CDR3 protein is CASSLVAGAQPQHF. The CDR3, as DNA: TGTGCCAGCAGCTTGGTGGCAGGGGCCCAGCCCCAGCATTTT.

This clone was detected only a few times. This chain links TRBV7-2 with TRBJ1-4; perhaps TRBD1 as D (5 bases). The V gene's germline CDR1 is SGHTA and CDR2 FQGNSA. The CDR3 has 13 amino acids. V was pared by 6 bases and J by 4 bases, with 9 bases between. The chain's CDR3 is CASSNRNNEKLFF. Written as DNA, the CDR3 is TGTGCCAGCAGTAACAGGAATAATGAAAAACTGTTTTTT. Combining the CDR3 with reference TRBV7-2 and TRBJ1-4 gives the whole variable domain GAGVSQSPSNKVTEKGKDVELRCDPISGHTALYWYRQSLGQGLEFLIYFQGNSAPDKSGLPSDRFSAERTGGSVSTLTIQRTQQEDSAVYLCASSNRNNEKLFFGSGTQLSVL.

The CDR3 spells CASSLPGLAGYDEQYF. The CDR3 bases are TGTGCCAGCAGCTTACCAGGACTAGCGGGGTACGACGAGCAGTACTTC. The rearrangement links TRBV7-9 to TRBJ2-7; 12 nucleotides agree with TRBD2. There are 16 residues in the CDR3. CDR1 SEHNR and CDR2 FQNEAQ come from the germline V gene (reference sequence). V trimming: 2 bases; J trimming: 5 bases; junction bases outside the gene matches: 7.

The CDR3 DNA follows: TGTGCCAGCAGCCTGACTAGCGGGGATACGCAGTATTTT. This sequence encodes CASSLTSGDTQYF. This rearrangement joins TRBV13 to TRBJ2-3; TRBD2 matches 10 bases. The trim removed 5 bases at V and 6 bases at J, leaving 2 bases unmatched. The CDR3 spans 13 residues. Germline CDR1 and CDR2: PRHDT and FYEKMQ (reference sequence). The full variable domain, in which reference TRBV13 and TRBJ2-3 provide the parts outside the CDR3, is AAGVIQSPRHLIKEKRETATLKCYPIPRHDTVYWYQQGPGQDPQFLISFYEKMQSDKGSIPDRFSAQQFSDYHSELNMSSLELGDSALYFCASSLTSGDTQYFGPGTRLTVL.

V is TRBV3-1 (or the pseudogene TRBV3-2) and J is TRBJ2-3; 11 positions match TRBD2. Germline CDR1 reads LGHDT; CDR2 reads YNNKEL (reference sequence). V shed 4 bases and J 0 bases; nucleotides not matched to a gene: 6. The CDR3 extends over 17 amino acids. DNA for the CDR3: TGTGCCAGCAGCCCCAAAAGGACTAGCGGGAGCACAGATACGCAGTATTTT. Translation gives CASSPKRTSGSTDTQYF.

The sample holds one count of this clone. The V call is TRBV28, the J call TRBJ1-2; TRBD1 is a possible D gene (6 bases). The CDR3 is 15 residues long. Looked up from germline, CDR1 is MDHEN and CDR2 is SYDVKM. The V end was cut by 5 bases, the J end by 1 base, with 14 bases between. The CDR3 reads CASSLYRALNYGYTF. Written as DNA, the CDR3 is TGTGCCAGCAGTCTCTACAGGGCCCTTAACTATGGCTACACCTTC.

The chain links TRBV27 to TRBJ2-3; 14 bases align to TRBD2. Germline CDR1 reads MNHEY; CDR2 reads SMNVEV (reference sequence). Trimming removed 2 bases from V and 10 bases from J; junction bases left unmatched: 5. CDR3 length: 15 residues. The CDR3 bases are TGTGCCAGCAGTTTAACGACTAGCGGGGGGGCCGCGCAGTATTTT. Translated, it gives CASSLTTSGGAAQYF.

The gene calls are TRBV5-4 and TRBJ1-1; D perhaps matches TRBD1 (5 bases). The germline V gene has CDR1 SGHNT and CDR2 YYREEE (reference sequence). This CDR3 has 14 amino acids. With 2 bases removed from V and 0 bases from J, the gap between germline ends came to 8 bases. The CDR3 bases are TGTGCCAGCAGCTTAGACAGCTTGAACACTGAAGCTTTCTTT. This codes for CASSLDSLNTEAFF.